The T cell receptor (beta chain) under discussion was sequenced for a study of shared clonotypes between healthy human individuals. Turning to the study itself: Three plates each covered CD4 naive and memory; CD8 naive two, CD8 memory one.

Clones were sequenced by immunoSEQ multiplex PCR, and TCRdb holds only the in-frame ones, with some missing. Here the sample spans about 990,000 clones, 75% to 85% being singletons. Germline V gene lookup returns CDR1 SNHLY and CDR2 FYNNEI. CDR3 length equals 12 residues. V lost 7 bases and J 2 bases, leaving 9 bases between the germline ends. The sequencing sample was made of memory CD4+ T cells from PBMCs. Subset reported: CD45RA-negative fraction. This sequence was found in a man aged 18 to 29 in good health. Some clones in this sample may be carry-over from other donors' samples. The chain combines TRBV2 with TRBJ2-7; D gene ambiguous. The CDR3 sequence is CASTAGTYEQYF. For the CDR3, the DNA is TGTGCCAGCACGGCCGGCACCTACGAGCAGTACTTC.